Shown below are 23 T cell receptor beta chains from a single sample sequenced in a study of T cells in women clearing cervical HPV infection. Profiled with immunoSEQ multiplex PCR; TCRdb holds only in-frame clones, not every one. The table lists tens of thousands of clones, with 6.5% to 8% in the top ten. The material sequenced was blood buffy coat. The source of these receptors is a woman between 18 and 70 years old with a cervical HPV16 infection that either progressed to CIN3+ or cleared (not recorded which).

About this clone itself: The read stops 3 residues short of the end of the CDR3; the missing end is completed from the germline J gene. The chain carries TRBV6-2 or TRBV6-3 and TRBJ2-5, with TRBD1 identical over 7 bases. Germline V gene sequence: CDR1 MNHEY, CDR2 SVGEGT. This CDR3 contains 17 residues. The junction had 11 bases not matched to a gene; V was cut back by 2 bases and J by 2 bases. This CDR3 reads CASSYPRTGAKQETQYF. The DNA read from the CDR3 is TGTGCCAGCAGTTACCCCCGGACAGGCGCCAAACAAGAGACC.

A remark on this clone: The read stops 3 residues short of the end of the CDR3; the missing end is completed from the germline J gene. The chain carries TRBV5-6 and TRBJ2-1, with D possibly TRBD2 on 6 matching bases. V was cut by 4 bases and J by 8 bases, with 13 bases left in between. This CDR3 is built from 13 residues. Germline V lookup: CDR1 SGHDT, CDR2 YYEEEE. The CDR3 loop reads CASSPGLPDEQFF. The sequenced CDR3 bases are TGTGCCAGCAGCCCGGGACTCCCAGATGAG.

About this clone itself: With the read ending 3 residues before the CDR3 end, the germline J gene is used to fill in that end. The chain carries TRBV20-1 and TRBJ2-3; 9 bases are a match to TRBD2. CDR3 length: 16 amino acids. V lost 3 bases and J lost 2; bases outside the gene matches: 9. Germline values: CDR1 DFQATT, CDR2 SNEGSKA (reference sequence). CDR3 bases read: TGCAGTGCTAGTCCCCCGCTAGCGGGAAACACAGATACG. This gives the protein CSASPPLAGNTDT. The full CDR3 reads CSASPPLAGNTDTQYF.

About this clone: The read terminates 3 residues before the CDR3 end, so the remaining end is supplied by the germline J gene. The chain employs TRBV18 and TRBJ2-4; 7 nucleotides match TRBD1. The CDR3 has 14 residues. After removal of 3 bases from V and 3 bases from J, the junction contained 2 bases not matched to a gene. Per the germline V gene, CDR1 is KGHSH and CDR2 is LQKENI. The DNA read from the CDR3 is TGTGCCAGCTCACCGGCAGGGGGCAAAAACATT. Translation gives CASSPAGGKNI. In full, the CDR3 reads CASSPAGGKNIQYF. The variable domain in full, with the rest retrieved from reference TRBV18 and TRBJ2-4, is NAGVMQNPRHLVRRRGQEARLRCSPMKGHSHVYWYRQLPEEGLKFMVYLQKENIIDESGMPKERFSAEFPKEGPSILRIQQVVRGDSAAYFCASSPAGGKNIQYFGAGTRLSVL.

Comments on this clone: From the germline J gene comes the end of the CDR3, since the read stops 3 residues before it. This chain uses TRBV7-2 with TRBJ1-5; perhaps TRBD1 as D (6 bases). Germline CDR1 is SGHTA and CDR2 is FQGNSA. V was pared by 3 bases and J by 5 bases, with 14 bases between. CDR3 length: 15 residues. CDR3 bases read: TGTGCCAGCAGCTTTGGACAGTTTCTATATCAGCCC. This encodes CASSFGQFLYQP. The whole CDR3 reads CASSFGQFLYQPQHF.

As to this clone: The read ends 3 residues before the CDR3 terminus; that terminus is restored from the germline J gene. The rearrangement joins TRBV6-1 to TRBJ1-2; D gene ambiguous. V was trimmed by 0 bases and J by 6 bases, leaving 14 bases between them. The germline V gene encodes CDR1 MNHNS and CDR2 SASEGT. The CDR3 consists of 15 residues. The DNA read from the CDR3 is TGTGCCAGCAGTGAAGCCCGCCAGGAGAGGGATGGC. It translates to CASSEARQERDG. The whole CDR3 sequence reads CASSEARQERDGYTF.

A note on this clone: Read sequence stops 3 residues before the CDR3 end, and the germline J gene provides the missing end. V gene TRBV20-1 combines with J gene TRBJ2-7, with TRBD2 matching over 7 bases. The J segment lost 5 bases and the V segment lost 5 bases, leaving 6 bases of the junction unmatched. Germline V gene sequence: CDR1 DFQATT, CDR2 SNEGSKA (reference sequence). This CDR3 is 12 amino acids long. The part of the CDR3 DNA that was read is TGCAGTGCTTGTACTAGCGCTGACGAG. Its protein product is CSACTSADE. The full CDR3 reads CSACTSADEQYF.

With respect to this clone: The read stops 3 residues short of the end of the CDR3; the missing end is completed from the germline J gene. The rearrangement joins TRBV7-2 to TRBJ2-5, with a weak D call TRBD2 (6 bases). The germline V and J ends were trimmed by 5 bases and 7 bases, with 17 bases remaining between them. This CDR3 is 14 amino acids long. From germline, CDR1 is SGHTA and CDR2 FQGNSA. The part of the CDR3 DNA that was read is TGTGCCAGCAGCGGCCTGGGGAGGACTGGGACC. It is translated as CASSGLGRTGT. The whole CDR3 reads CASSGLGRTGTQYF.

Concerning this clone itself: The read comes to an end 3 residues before the CDR3 does, leaving the germline J gene to fill in the end. This chain uses TRBV13 with TRBJ1-4, with 8 bases matching TRBD1. Germline CDR1 and CDR2: PRHDT and FYEKMQ (reference sequence). The V gene end was trimmed by 5 bases and the J gene end by 7 bases; junction bases not matched to a gene: 18. The CDR3 has 18 amino acids. The sequenced CDR3 bases are TGTGCCAGCAGCACTAGTCGAGAGACGCGCGACAGGGGTGAAAAA. It encodes CASSTSRETRDRGEK. In full, the CDR3 reads CASSTSRETRDRGEKLFF. Supplemented by reference TRBV13 and TRBJ1-4, the full variable domain reads AAGVIQSPRHLIKEKRETATLKCYPIPRHDTVYWYQQGPGQDPQFLISFYEKMQSDKGSIPDRFSAQQFSDYHSELNMSSLELGDSALYFCASSTSRETRDRGEKLFFGSGTQLSVL.

With regard to this clone: The observed sequence ends 3 residues before the CDR3 terminus, with the missing tail filled in from the germline J gene. The chain links TRBV6-4 to TRBJ2-5, with D perhaps matching TRBD1 (5 bases). The V gene lost 8 bases and the J gene lost 0 bases, with 19 bases spanning the gap. This CDR3 has 16 residues. CDR1 and CDR2 from the germline V gene are MRHNA and SNTAGT. The CDR3 DNA, read in part, is TGTGCCAGCCCTTCCGAGACAGCCTTCGACCAAGAGACC. Translating gives CASPSETAFDQET. The whole CDR3 region reads CASPSETAFDQETQYF.

Note on this clone: The sequenced fragment ends 3 residues before the CDR3 boundary, so the rest is inferred from the germline J gene. This chain joins TRBV6-2 or TRBV6-3 and TRBJ2-5; D may be TRBD1 (6 bases). Germline CDR1 reads MNHEY; CDR2 reads SVGEGT. Trimming pared 2 bases from V and 5 bases from J, leaving 15 bases between. CDR3 length: 15 amino acids. CDR3 bases read: TGTGCCAGCAGTTACAGAACAGGACAGATGGAGACC. It is translated as CASSYRTGQMET. The CDR3 in its entirety is CASSYRTGQMETQYF.

Concerning this clone itself: Read coverage stops 3 residues before the CDR3 terminus; the germline J gene supplies the remainder. The V and J genes are TRBV5-6 and TRBJ1-1; the D is unclear. Germline V lookup: CDR1 SGHDT, CDR2 YYEEEE. V dropped 0 bases and J dropped 1 base, with 7 bases sitting between them. The CDR3 length is 14 residues. The DNA read from the CDR3 is TGTGCCAGCAGCTTGGGACTGTGGAACACTGAA. Translated, it gives CASSLGLWNTE. The whole CDR3 region reads CASSLGLWNTEAFF.

Worth noting for this clone: The read falls 3 residues short of the CDR3 end, and the missing part is taken from the germline J gene. This chain joins TRBV20-1 and TRBJ2-4; 9 bases agree with TRBD1. The germline V gene has CDR1 DFQATT and CDR2 SNEGSKA (reference sequence). This CDR3 has 13 residues. The CDR3 DNA, read in part, is TGCAGTGCTCCGCCACAGGGGGCACATGGT. The encoded protein is CSAPPQGAHG. The complete CDR3 protein is CSAPPQGAHGQYF.

On this clone itself: The read ends 3 residues shy of where the CDR3 ends; the end is completed using the germline J gene. V usage is TRBV19 and J usage is TRBJ1-2; no clear D gene. The CDR3 consists of 13 residues. Germline CDR1 reads LNHDA; CDR2 reads SQIVND (reference sequence). The CDR3 DNA, read in part, is TGTGCCAGTAGTGCAGACAACACAGATACC. Its translation is CASSADNTDT. The full CDR3 protein reads CASSADNTDTYTF.

Notes on this clone: The read gets to within 3 residues of the CDR3 end, and the germline J gene fills in the rest. The chain joins TRBV29-1 to TRBJ2-7; the match to TRBD2 covers 8 bases. The CDR3 has 14 amino acids. The germline V gene has CDR1 SQVTM and CDR2 ANQGSEA. V lost 3 bases to trimming and J lost 4 bases; unmatched junction nucleotides: 8. The chain's CDR3 is CSVDRRLAGYEQYF. Incomplete CDR3 DNA: TGCAGCGTTGATAGGCGGCTAGCGGGTTACGAG.

Comments on this clone: The CDR3 end falls 3 residues outside the read, so it is completed with the germline J gene. The rearrangement uses TRBV7-8 and TRBJ1-4; the D gene is possibly TRBD1 (6 bases). Germline V lookup: CDR1 SGHVS, CDR2 FQNEAQ. The CDR3 totals 17 residues. Trimming removed 2 bases from V and 5 bases from J, with 18 bases in between. CDR3 DNA (partial): TGTGCCAGCAGCTTAAAAATGCGGGGGCAGTACAATGAAAAA. Protein: CASSLKMRGQYNEK. From start to end, the CDR3 is CASSLKMRGQYNEKLFF.

In regard to this clone: The read ends 3 residues before the CDR3 terminus; that terminus is restored from the germline J gene. The rearrangement uses TRBV18 and TRBJ1-2; 7 bases agree with TRBD1. The germline V gene encodes CDR1 KGHSH and CDR2 LQKENI. This CDR3 is built from 14 residues. Partial CDR3 DNA: TGTGCCAGCTCACCTACAGGGGCGCCCAATGAC. This codes for CASSPTGAPND. The complete CDR3 reads CASSPTGAPNDYTF.

Worth noting for this clone: The read ends 3 residues shy of where the CDR3 ends; the end is completed using the germline J gene. The V and J genes are TRBV29-1 and TRBJ2-3, with a possible D match to TRBD2 (5 bases). The CDR3 totals 14 residues. CDR1 is SQVTM and CDR2 is ANQGSEA in the germline V gene. The CDR3 is CSVVGVKSKETQYF. CDR3 bases read: TGCAGCGTTGTCGGGGTTAAATCGAAGGAGACG.

CDR3 loop: CSAMGGNHNEQFF. The sequenced CDR3 bases are TGCAGTGCTATGGGGGGAAACCACAATGAG. The chain employs TRBV20-1 and TRBJ2-1, with a tentative D call TRBD2 (6 bases). The DNA ends 3 residues before the CDR3 does, and the rest of the CDR3 is filled in from the germline J gene. This CDR3 contains 13 residues. Germline CDR1 reads DFQATT; CDR2 reads SNEGSKA (reference sequence). Trimming pared 4 bases from V and 5 bases from J, leaving 12 bases between.

The chain's CDR3 is CAWSEQGNSPLHF. CDR3 bases read: TGTGCCTGGAGTGAACAGGGGAATTCACCC. V is TRBV30 and J is TRBJ1-6; 7 bases fit TRBD1. Read data end 3 residues before the CDR3 end; the end is taken from the germline J gene. This CDR3 is built from 13 residues. After removal of 1 base from V and 7 bases from J, the junction contained 1 base not matched to a gene. Germline loops: CDR1 GTSNPN, CDR2 SVGIG (reference sequence).

Worth noting for this clone: The read is 3 residues too short to cover the CDR3 end, so that end is filled in from the germline J gene. This chain joins TRBV20-1 and TRBJ2-1, with 11 bases that match TRBD2. The V gene end was trimmed by 6 bases and the J gene end by 3 bases; junction bases not matched to a gene: 7. Germline CDR1 and CDR2: DFQATT and SNEGSKA (reference sequence). The CDR3 contains 15 residues. CDR3 in amino acids: CSAPLAGGHYNEQFF. Incomplete CDR3 DNA: TGCAGTGCCCCGCTAGCGGGAGGTCACTACAATGAG.

As concerns this clone: The read is 3 residues too short to cover the CDR3 end, so that end is filled in from the germline J gene. The V and J genes are TRBV6-2 or TRBV6-3 and TRBJ2-5; TRBD1 matches at 7 bases. The J segment lost 3 bases and the V segment lost 6 bases, leaving 4 bases of the junction unmatched. This CDR3 has 13 residues. The germline gives CDR1 MNHEY, CDR2 SVGEGT. The CDR3 DNA, read in part, is TGTGCCAGCAGCAAGACAGGGAAAGAGACC. Its translation is CASSKTGKET. The entire CDR3 reads CASSKTGKETQYF.

Concerning this clone itself: The read finishes 3 residues shy of the CDR3 end, and the germline J gene is used to complete it. The rearrangement links TRBV4-2 to TRBJ2-2, with D maybe TRBD1 (6 bases). Trimming stripped 4 bases from V and 7 bases from J, with 16 bases between. Germline CDR1 is LGHNA and CDR2 is YNFKEQ. The CDR3 has 15 residues. The sequenced CDR3 bases are TGTGCCAGCAGCCCCCATTTGGGGACAAGCGGGGAG. The encoded protein is CASSPHLGTSGE. Given in full, the CDR3 is CASSPHLGTSGELFF.